The sample holds a few counts of the clone carrying this T cell receptor (beta chain). As yet, its antigen is unknown. Built from TCR beta cDNA, the libraries had unique molecular identifiers in them. With about 0.9 to 11 million T cells as the source, roughly 0.5 million cDNA molecules resulted. TCRdb redid the calling of the PCR reads with MiXCR, one entry per CDR3 protein. The sample carries around 400,000 distinct CDR3 sequences, around 33% recorded once. Trimming shortened V by 1 base and J by 7 bases, and 19 bases separated the two germline ends. The CDR3 is 16 amino acids. The sample comes from a study of post-analysis software for immune sequencing data. Across the study: Several disease courses (relapsing-remitting, secondary progressive and progressive-relapsing) of multiple sclerosis were included.

General study findings and limits: Controls significantly exceeded multiple sclerosis patients in normalized Chao1 diversity. Five or six TRBV segments, TRBV5-6, TRBV5-1 and TRBV20-1 among them, were found more frequent in patients than controls.

The chain links TRBV12-3 or TRBV12-4 to TRBJ2-5; D not certain. The sequenced material came from blood. The sequence was obtained from a girl aged 5 to 17 with multiple sclerosis. CDR3 loop: CASSLVGLADQATQYF. DNA for the CDR3: TGTGCCAGCAGTTTAGTGGGATTGGCCGACCAGGCGACCCAGTACTTC.